These 17 T cell receptor beta chains came from one sample sequenced in a study of CD8 T cells in Susac syndrome. Random-hexamer reverse transcription was applied to roughly 0.5 to 1 ug RNA. TCRdb passed the immunoSEQ multiplex PCR reads through MiXCR, listing each CDR3 protein once. The data contain approximately 280,000 distinct CDR3 sequences, more than 75% of them seen just once; the ten biggest clones take up approximately 0.11%. The specimen sequenced was CD8+ T cells from PBMCs. These receptors came from a human donor with multiple sclerosis.

This clonotype was observed once. The chain employs TRBV3-1 and TRBJ2-2; D not resolved. CDR1 LGHDT and CDR2 YNNKEL come from the germline V gene (reference sequence). This CDR3 has 13 residues. Trimming took 6 bases from V and 7 from J, leaving 12 bases between them. CDR3 amino acids: CASSPRLIGELFF. CDR3 in DNA: TGTGCCAGCAGTCCACGTCTCATCGGGGAGCTGTTTTTT.

The chain is built from TRBV2 and TRBJ2-1; 9 positions match TRBD2. Germline loops: CDR1 SNHLY, CDR2 FYNNEI. This CDR3 contains 17 residues. The V gene end was trimmed by 4 bases and the J gene end by 4 bases; junction bases not matched to a gene: 11. This chain's CDR3 is CASSALTIAGVYNEQFF. CDR3 nucleotides: TGTGCCAGCAGTGCTCTAACTATAGCGGGAGTTTACAATGAGCAGTTCTTC. The full variable domain, in which reference TRBV2 and TRBJ2-1 provide the parts outside the CDR3, is EPEVTQTPSHQVTQMGQEVILRCVPISNHLYFYWYRQILGQKVEFLVSFYNNEISEKSEIFDDQFSVERPDGSNFTLKIRSTKLEDSAMYFCASSALTIAGVYNEQFFGPGTRLTVL.

This sequence joins TRBV4-1 and TRBJ2-6, with D unresolved. The CDR3 consists of 15 residues. CDR1 and CDR2 from the germline V gene are MGHRA and YSYEKL. V was clipped by 2 bases and J by 0 bases, with 5 bases between them. CDR3 sequence (DNA): TGCGCCAGCAGCCAACGAGCCTCTGGGGCCAACGTCCTGACTTTC. This translates into CASSQRASGANVLTF.

This sequence joins TRBV4-2 and TRBJ2-1; 8 bases line up with TRBD1. The CDR3 spans 18 residues. V lost 6 bases to trimming and J lost 6 bases; unmatched junction nucleotides: 19. Germline V gives CDR1 LGHNA, CDR2 YNFKEQ. The CDR3 loop is CASRGRSPQGDIFNEQFF. As DNA, the CDR3 is TGTGCCAGCAGGGGCAGGTCCCCACAGGGGGATATCTTCAATGAGCAGTTCTTC.

This clonotype is a singleton in its sample. V and J are TRBV25-1 and TRBJ2-3, with TRBD1 matching 9 bases. Losses at the gene ends were 2 bases for V and 5 bases for J; bases not matched to a gene: 8. The CDR3 is made up of 16 amino acids. The germline V gene has CDR1 MGHDK and CDR2 SYGVNS. The CDR3 region has the DNA TGTGCCAGCAGTGAAACCGGGACAGGGTTCCAAGATACGCAGTATTTT. Its protein is CASSETGTGFQDTQYF.

V usage is TRBV5-1 and J usage is TRBJ2-3; TRBD1 agrees at 12 bases. Germline V lookup: CDR1 SGHRS, CDR2 YFSETQ. V lost 1 base, J lost 0 bases, and 21 bases stayed unmatched. This CDR3 contains 23 residues. The CDR3 region is CASSLPSLTGTGGYPASTDTQYF. The CDR3 DNA reads as TGCGCCAGCAGCTTGCCTTCTTTAACCGGGACAGGGGGCTATCCAGCTAGCACAGATACGCAGTATTTT.

The rearrangement joins TRBV4-1 to TRBJ1-2; no definite D call. Germline assignment: CDR1 MGHRA and CDR2 YSYEKL. Trimming took off 0 bases at V and 8 bases at J, with 13 bases between the two ends. This CDR3 region has 14 residues. In DNA, the CDR3 is TGCGCCAGCAGCCAAGATCCCGCCGGCGGCGGCTACACCTTC. This gives the protein CASSQDPAGGGYTF.

This clonotype was detected only a few times. The chain is built from TRBV4-2 and TRBJ1-6; D is unresolved. V shed 2 bases and J shed 11 bases, with 10 bases lying between them. From germline, CDR1 is LGHNA and CDR2 YNFKEQ. There are 13 residues in the CDR3. The CDR3 DNA follows: TGTGCCAGCAGCCAAAGCGAAGGAGCACCCCTCCACTTT. Its protein product is CASSQSEGAPLHF.

The chain links TRBV7-9 to TRBJ2-7; D is unclear. The germline CDR1 and CDR2 sequences are SEHNR and FQNEAQ (reference sequence). The CDR3 is 12 amino acids. V was cut by 5 bases and J by 10 bases, with 15 bases left in between. The DNA of the CDR3 is TGTGCCAGCAGCCCCCGCCTAGATGATCAGTACTTC. Its translation: CASSPRLDDQYF.

The rearrangement links TRBV29-1 to TRBJ1-2, with D hard to call. The germline V gene encodes CDR1 SQVTM and CDR2 ANQGSEA. The CDR3 loop spans 13 amino acids. V lost 7 bases to trimming and J lost 4 bases, with 16 bases between them. In DNA form, the CDR3 reads TGCAGCGCCCCTTTGGTACGCCCCTATGGCTACACCTTC. Protein: CSAPLVRPYGYTF.

The chain uses TRBV20-1 and TRBJ2-1, with a possible D match to TRBD2 (5 bases). The CDR3 has 16 amino acids. V dropped 1 base and J dropped 0 bases, with 13 bases sitting between them. Germline loops: CDR1 DFQATT, CDR2 SNEGSKA (reference sequence). The CDR3 nucleotides are TGCAGTGCTAGAGCCCAGCGGCTCAGCTCCTACAATGAGCAGTTCTTC. Protein product: CSARAQRLSSYNEQFF.

The J gene is TRBJ2-1, the V gene TRBV3-1; tentatively, D is TRBD1 (6 bases). The V end lost 0 bases, the J end lost 0 bases, and 9 bases lay between the germline ends. This CDR3 contains 16 residues. CDR1 LGHDT and CDR2 YNNKEL come from the germline V gene (reference sequence). CDR3 nucleotide sequence: TGTGCCAGCAGCCAAGATTTAGGGGGCTCCTACAATGAGCAGTTCTTC. It specifies CASSQDLGGSYNEQFF.

The chain couples TRBV28 to TRBJ1-5; D remains ambiguous. From germline, CDR1 is MDHEN and CDR2 SYDVKM. Trimming took off 5 bases at V and 3 bases at J, with 2 bases between the two ends. The CDR3 totals 11 residues. DNA for the CDR3: TGTGCCAGCAGTATCAATCAGCCCCAGCATTTT. Encoded protein: CASSINQPQHF.

The sample holds a few counts of this clonotype. The rearrangement links TRBV5-1 to TRBJ1-2; D is undetermined. V lost 0 bases, J lost 3 bases, and 15 bases lay in between. The germline V gene encodes CDR1 SGHRS and CDR2 YFSETQ. The CDR3 is 16 residues long. The DNA for the CDR3 is TGCGCCAGCAGCTTGGAACTACCCCCTGGGTACTATGGCTACACCTTC. Translating gives CASSLELPPGYYGYTF. The full variable domain, completed using reference TRBV5-1 and TRBJ1-2, is KAGVTQTPRYLIKTRGQQVTLSCSPISGHRSVSWYQQTPGQGLQFLFEYFSETQRNKGNFPGRFSGRQFSNSRSEMNVSTLELGDSALYLCASSLELPPGYYGYTFGSGTRLTVV.

The rearrangement links TRBV27 to TRBJ2-2; tentatively, D is TRBD1 or TRBD2 (6 bases each). This CDR3 comprises 15 residues. The ends were cut back, 10 bases at V and 3 bases at J, with 18 bases in the middle. Germline V gene data show CDR1 as MNHEY and CDR2 as SMNVEV (reference sequence). The chain's CDR3 is CATTWGASYTGELFF. Written as DNA, the CDR3 is TGTGCCACCACATGGGGGGCATCCTACACCGGGGAGCTGTTTTTT.

This clonotype has only one observation. The chain couples TRBV7-9 to TRBJ2-1; weak D call: TRBD2 (6 bases). V was trimmed by 0 bases and J by 8 bases, leaving 17 bases between them. This CDR3 is 16 amino acids long. CDR1 is SEHNR and CDR2 is FQNEAQ in the germline V gene (reference sequence). The CDR3 spells CASSLAGLGRDDEQFF. The CDR3 coding sequence is TGTGCCAGCAGCTTAGCAGGGCTCGGGCGGGATGATGAGCAGTTCTTC.

The V call is TRBV29-1, the J call TRBJ2-1, with 9 bases that match TRBD2. The CDR3 has 14 amino acids. The V gene end was trimmed by 3 bases and the J gene end by 7 bases; junction bases not matched to a gene: 7. Germline V gene data show CDR1 as SQVTM and CDR2 as ANQGSEA. The CDR3 DNA reads as TGCAGCGTTGAGATAGCGGGAGTAGCAAATGAGCAGTTCTTC. It is translated as CSVEIAGVANEQFF.